The clone carrying this T cell receptor (beta chain) came up once. Germline values: CDR1 SGHRS, CDR2 YFSETQ. J lost 3 bases, V lost 5 bases, and 9 bases had no gene match. The CDR3 length is 15 residues. Clones were sequenced by immunoSEQ multiplex PCR, and TCRdb holds only the in-frame ones, with some missing. The sample lists some 250,000 clones, around 85% occurring once. In terms of age and location, participants ranged from roughly 18 to 90 years and lived in about 25 US areas. The sample comes from a study of blood T cell repertoires in COVID-19. The chain couples TRBV5-1 to TRBJ2-5; the match to TRBD1 covers 8 bases. Material for sequencing was PBMCs or T cells enriched from blood (not recorded which). The receptor's source is a woman between 40 and 55 years old with acute COVID-19. The CDR3 DNA reads TGCGCCAGCAGACCCGGACAGGGCGGAGAAGAGACCCAGTACTTC. Amino acid sequence: CASRPGQGGEETQYF.